This T cell receptor beta chain was recorded in a study of tumor and adjacent non-tumor tissue in lung cancer. Turning to the study itself: Histology: under 15 adenocarcinoma, a couple of squamous cell carcinoma, 1 small cell lung cancer. The study's findings and limits: Tumor repertoires had a smaller top 100 clone share than normal lung.

There are 15 residues in the CDR3. Per germline, CDR1 SGHAT and CDR2 FQDESV (reference sequence). Three rounds of nested PCR, following a modified ARM-PCR protocol, produced the TCRbeta library. TCRdb reanalysed the multiplex PCR reads using MiXCR and keeps one entry per CDR3 protein. This table has about 200,000 distinct CDR3 sequences, about two thirds appearing once. This sample's RNA came from whole unsorted tissue. Between August and November 2014, newly diagnosed, chemotherapy-naive lung cancer patients underwent thoracic surgery in China. Of note for this clonotype: Its specificity is not known. An end of the junction differs from the germline gene, which may be a read error.

The sequence was collected from a man aged 55 to 70 with non-small cell lung cancer. The V gene is TRBV11-1, the J gene TRBJ2-1; 7 bases agree with TRBD1. Sequencing was performed on lung tumor tissue. CDR3 nucleotide sequence: TGTGCCAGAAGCTTAGGAAGGGGGCAAGGAATTATTCAGTTCTTC. It specifies CARSLGRGQGIIQFF.